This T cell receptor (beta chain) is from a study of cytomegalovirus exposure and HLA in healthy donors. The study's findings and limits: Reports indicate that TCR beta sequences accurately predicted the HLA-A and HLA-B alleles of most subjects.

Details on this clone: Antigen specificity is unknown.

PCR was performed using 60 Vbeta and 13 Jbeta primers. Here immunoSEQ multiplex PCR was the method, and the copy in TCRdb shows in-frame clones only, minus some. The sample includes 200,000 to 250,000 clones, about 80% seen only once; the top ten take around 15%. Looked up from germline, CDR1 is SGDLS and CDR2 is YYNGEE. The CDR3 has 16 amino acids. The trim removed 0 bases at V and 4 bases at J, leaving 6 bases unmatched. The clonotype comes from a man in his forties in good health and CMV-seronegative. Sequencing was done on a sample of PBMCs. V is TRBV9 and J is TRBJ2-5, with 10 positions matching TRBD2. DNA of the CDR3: TGTGCCAGCAGCGTAGGGGCTAGCGGGAGTGTAGAGACCCAGTACTTC. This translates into CASSVGASGSVETQYF.